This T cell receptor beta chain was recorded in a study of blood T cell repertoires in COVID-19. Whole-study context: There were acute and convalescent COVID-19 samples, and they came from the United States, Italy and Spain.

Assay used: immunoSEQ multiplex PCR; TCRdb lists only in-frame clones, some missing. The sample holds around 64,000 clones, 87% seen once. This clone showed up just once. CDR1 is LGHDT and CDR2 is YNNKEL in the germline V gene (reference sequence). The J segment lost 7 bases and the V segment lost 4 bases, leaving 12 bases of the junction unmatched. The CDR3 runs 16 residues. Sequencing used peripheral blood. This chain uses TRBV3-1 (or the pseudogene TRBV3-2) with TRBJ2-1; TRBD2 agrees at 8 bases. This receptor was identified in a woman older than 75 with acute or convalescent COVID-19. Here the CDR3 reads CASSRPGLVGQNEQFF. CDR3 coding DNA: TGTGCCAGCAGCCGACCGGGACTAGTTGGACAAAATGAGCAGTTCTTC.